The 32 T cell receptor beta chains presented below share a single source sample, sequenced in a study of PD-L1 blockade in urothelial cancer. Data came from immunoSEQ multiplex PCR; TCRdb stores just in-frame clones and leaves some out. The sample gives 40,000 or so clones, roughly four fifths of which show up once; approximately 2.7% is in the top ten. The sequencing used PBMCs, collected around atezolizumab (anti-PD-L1) treatment. Receptors were obtained from an older man with urothelial cancer.

This clone came up once. The chain uses TRBV6-6 and TRBJ2-5; 9 bases are a match to TRBD1. Germline V gene sequence: CDR1 MNHNY, CDR2 SVGAGI (reference sequence). J gave up 2 bases and V 2 bases, and 3 bases lay outside the gene matches. The CDR3 totals 15 residues. CDR3 nucleotide sequence: TGTGCCAGCAGTTACCCTGGACAGGGGCAAGAGACCCAGTACTTC. Protein: CASSYPGQGQETQYF.

The chain is built from TRBV5-4 and TRBJ2-7; no clear D gene. The V and J ends lost 0 bases and 0 bases respectively, with 7 bases between them. Germline CDR1 SGHNT, CDR2 YYREEE (reference sequence). The CDR3 is 14 residues long. The CDR3 DNA follows: TGTGCCAGCAGCTTGGGCGGTGTCTCCTACGAGCAGTACTTC. Translating gives CASSLGGVSYEQYF.

This clone was picked up one time. The gene calls are TRBV2 and TRBJ1-3; tentatively, D is TRBD1 (5 bases). Trimming removed 8 bases at V and 2 bases at J, with 7 bases between. The germline gives CDR1 SNHLY, CDR2 FYNNEI. CDR3 size: 12 residues. Written as DNA, the CDR3 is TGTGCCAGCGGGGGGACTGGAAACACCATATATTTT. It specifies CASGGTGNTIYF.

The rearrangement joins TRBV7-2 to TRBJ1-2, with 7 bases matching TRBD1. The ends lost 0 bases at V and 5 bases at J; junction bases unmatched: 9. Germline V CDR1 and CDR2: SGHTA, FQGNSA. The CDR3 covers 16 residues. The DNA of the CDR3 is TGTGCCAGCAGCTTAGCAGTCGGGGGACAGCAATATGGCTACACCTTC. It is translated as CASSLAVGGQQYGYTF.

Relative to its sample, this clone is medium-sized. The chain joins TRBV6-5 to TRBJ1-5, with no clear D. V was trimmed by 0 bases and J by 3 bases, leaving 12 bases between them. The CDR3 has 16 amino acids. Germline V gene sequence: CDR1 MNHEY, CDR2 SVGAGI. CDR3 nucleotides: TGTGCCAGCAGTTACTCCGGGGATGAGATCAATCAGCCCCAGCATTTT. It encodes CASSYSGDEINQPQHF.

This clone has just a few counts. J is TRBJ2-7 and V is TRBV2, with TRBD1 identical over 9 bases. The CDR3 is made up of 14 amino acids. V shed 4 bases and J 6 bases; nucleotides not matched to a gene: 7. Germline loops: CDR1 SNHLY, CDR2 FYNNEI. CDR3 region: CASSGRDREGEQYF. The CDR3 nucleotides are TGTGCCAGCAGTGGCCGGGACAGGGAGGGCGAGCAGTACTTC.

The rearrangement joins TRBV4-3 to TRBJ2-7; 8 bases fit TRBD1. V gave up 4 bases and J gave up 2 bases; unmatched junction bases: 4. This CDR3 has 14 amino acids. CDR1 and CDR2 from the germline V gene are LGHNA and YSLEER. The CDR3 here is CASSLGTGPYEQYF. CDR3 bases: TGCGCCAGCAGCCTCGGGACAGGACCCTACGAGCAGTACTTC.

V is TRBV30 and J is TRBJ2-1, with unresolved D. CDR3 length equals 11 residues. Germline V lookup: CDR1 GTSNPN, CDR2 SVGIG (reference sequence). Trimming shortened V by 3 bases and J by 4 bases, and 4 bases separated the two germline ends. Here the CDR3 reads CAWRIYNEQFF. The DNA of the CDR3 is TGTGCCTGGAGAATATACAATGAGCAGTTCTTC.

This chain's CDR3 is CASSPEGQGRGYTF. Here the CDR3 DNA reads TGTGCCAGCAGCCCCGAGGGACAGGGGAGAGGCTACACCTTC. V and J are TRBV9 and TRBJ1-2, with 10 bases that match TRBD1. Germline V gene sequence: CDR1 SGDLS, CDR2 YYNGEE. With V trimmed by 4 bases and J by 8 bases, 8 bases remained unmatched. The length of the CDR3 is 14 residues. The full variable domain, with the rest looked up from reference TRBV9 and TRBJ1-2, is DSGVTQTPKHLITATGQRVTLRCSPRSGDLSVYWYQQSLDQGLQFLIQYYNGEERAKGNILERFSAQQFPDLHSELNLSSLELGDSALYFCASSPEGQGRGYTFGSGTRLTVV.

This rearrangement joins TRBV27 to TRBJ2-3; tentative D call: TRBD1 (6 bases). Trimming took off 5 bases at V and 6 bases at J, with 18 bases between the two ends. The CDR3 sequence is 15 residues long. Germline assignment: CDR1 MNHEY and CDR2 SMNVEV (reference sequence). This CDR3 reads CASSPDSILDDTQYF. The CDR3, as DNA: TGTGCCAGCAGTCCGGACAGCATACTGGATGATACGCAGTATTTT.

The rearrangement uses TRBV7-2 and TRBJ2-7; D unresolved. V lost 1 base and J 5 bases, leaving 6 bases between the germline ends. Germline CDR1 is SGHTA and CDR2 is FQGNSA. This CDR3 has 12 residues. CDR3 sequence: CASSLGLNEQYF. The DNA of the CDR3 is TGTGCCAGCAGCTTAGGACTCAACGAGCAGTACTTC.

In its sample, this clone was seen a few times. The chain combines TRBV7-2 with TRBJ1-5; 8 positions match TRBD1. Germline CDR1 is SGHTA and CDR2 is FQGNSA. The ends lost 4 bases at V and 4 bases at J; junction bases unmatched: 6. CDR3 length: 15 amino acids. DNA for the CDR3: TGTGCCAGCAGCTCCGGACAGGGTCGAAATCAGCCCCAGCATTTT. It specifies CASSSGQGRNQPQHF.

The V call is TRBV7-6, the J call TRBJ1-3; tentatively, D is TRBD1 (6 bases). CDR1 is SGHVS and CDR2 is FNYEAQ in the germline V gene. Trimming shortened V by 5 bases and J by 1 base, and 21 bases separated the two germline ends. The CDR3 length is 18 residues. The CDR3 sequence: CASSEMGQSLSSGNTIYF. The CDR3 bases are TGTGCCAGCAGCGAAATGGGACAATCTTTGAGTTCTGGAAACACCATATATTTT.

V and J are TRBV6-1 and TRBJ2-2; the D gene is possibly TRBD2 (6 bases). CDR1 is MNHNS and CDR2 is SASEGT in the germline V gene. The CDR3 has 16 residues. Trimming shortened V by 3 bases and J by 3 bases, and 14 bases separated the two germline ends. CDR3: CASSDWRDIYTGELFF. For the CDR3, the DNA is TGTGCCAGCAGTGACTGGCGGGATATTTACACCGGGGAGCTGTTTTTT.

V is TRBV5-3 and J is TRBJ2-4; TRBD1 might be the D (6 bases). Being an ORF, TRBV5-3 has a function that is uncertain. The V end lost 4 bases, the J end lost 4 bases, and 18 bases lay between the germline ends. The CDR3 contains 16 residues. The DNA of the CDR3 is TGTGCCAGAAGCCTGACCGGGACAAGGGAAAAAAACATTCAGTACTTC. Its protein product is CARSLTGTREKNIQYF.

The V gene is TRBV28, the J gene TRBJ2-3; 10 bases align to TRBD2. The ends lost 7 bases at V and 7 bases at J; junction bases unmatched: 5. CDR1 and CDR2 (germline): MDHEN, SYDVKM. CDR3 size: 13 residues. The CDR3 sequence is CASTSGSRHTQYF. CDR3 nucleotides: TGTGCCAGCACTAGCGGGAGTAGACATACGCAGTATTTT.

The CDR3 loop reads CASSQEGGRAQDTQYF. The CDR3 region has the DNA TGCGCCAGCAGCCAAGAAGGGGGGAGGGCCCAAGATACGCAGTATTTT. This chain uses TRBV4-1 with TRBJ2-3; weak D call: TRBD2 (7 bases). Germline CDR1 is MGHRA and CDR2 is YSYEKL. CDR3 size: 16 residues. V was shortened by 0 bases and J by 5 bases, with 15 bases between the two germline ends.

Only one count was recorded for this clone. The chain couples TRBV27 to TRBJ2-6; 10 bases are shared with TRBD1. The CDR3 has 17 amino acids. Germline trimming cut 7 bases from V and 4 bases from J; bases unmatched to any gene: 10. Germline assignment: CDR1 MNHEY and CDR2 SMNVEV (reference sequence). CDR3 DNA sequence: TGTGCCAGCACTTTTACAGGGACAGGGGCCGGGGCCAACGTCCTGACTTTC. Its translation is CASTFTGTGAGANVLTF.

V is TRBV11-2 and J is TRBJ1-2; D gene uncertain. The germline V and J ends were trimmed by 1 base and 10 bases, with 13 bases remaining between them. CDR3 length: 13 residues. Germline V gene lookup returns CDR1 SGHAT and CDR2 FQNNGV. CDR3 sequence: CASSLAATKVYTF. DNA for the CDR3: TGTGCCAGCAGCTTAGCGGCGACAAAGGTCTACACCTTC.

The rearrangement links TRBV19 to TRBJ2-7, with 12 bases fitting TRBD1. CDR3 length: 16 amino acids. Germline loops: CDR1 LNHDA, CDR2 SQIVND (reference sequence). With V trimmed by 5 bases and J by 12 bases, 17 bases remained unmatched. CDR3 nucleotides: TGTGCCAGTAGTCCAACGCGTCGGGACAGGGGGCCAAGGCGGTACTTC. Protein: CASSPTRRDRGPRRYF.

The chain links TRBV9 to TRBJ2-3, with TRBD1 identical over 7 bases. The trim removed 0 bases at V and 3 bases at J, leaving 7 bases unmatched. The CDR3 runs 16 residues. Germline V gene lookup returns CDR1 SGDLS and CDR2 YYNGEE. The CDR3 DNA sequence: TGTGCCAGCAGCGTAGTGGCAGGGGGAGTAACAGATACGCAGTATTTT. It codes for CASSVVAGGVTDTQYF.

The chain has TRBV19 and TRBJ1-2; possible D gene TRBD1, 6 bases. This CDR3 contains 14 residues. CDR1 and CDR2 (germline): LNHDA, SQIVND (reference sequence). V lost 6 bases and J 4 bases, leaving 15 bases between the germline ends. Written as DNA, the CDR3 is TGTGCCAGTAGCCCCCGGGACACCGTCTATGGCTACACCTTC. Protein sequence: CASSPRDTVYGYTF.

V is TRBV5-4 and J is TRBJ2-2, with 7 bases fitting TRBD1. With V trimmed by 2 bases and J by 2 bases, 6 bases remained unmatched. Germline V gene lookup returns CDR1 SGHNT and CDR2 YYREEE (reference sequence). The CDR3 spans 16 residues. CDR3 sequence (DNA): TGTGCCAGCAGCTTAGCTGGACAGGAAAACACCGGGGAGCTGTTTTTT. Amino acids: CASSLAGQENTGELFF.

The chain has TRBV5-1 and TRBJ1-2; TRBD1 agrees at 7 bases. Germline loops: CDR1 SGHRS, CDR2 YFSETQ. CDR3 length: 14 amino acids. J gave up 1 base and V 4 bases, and 4 bases lay outside the gene matches. In nucleotides, the CDR3 is TGCGCCAGCAGCCTGACAGGGTTTAACTATGGCTACACCTTC. It translates to CASSLTGFNYGYTF.

This CDR3 is CAIGEDNEQFF. For the CDR3, the DNA is TGTGCCATAGGAGAGGACAATGAGCAGTTCTTC. The rearrangement joins TRBV10-3 to TRBJ2-1, with no clear D. Between the trimmed V and J ends, which lost 9 bases and 5 bases, there was a span of 8 bases. The CDR3 length is 11 residues. Per the germline V gene, CDR1 is ENHRY and CDR2 is SYGVKD.

The V gene is TRBV5-8, the J gene TRBJ2-7; D not certain. V lost 2 bases and J 4 bases, leaving 19 bases between the germline ends. CDR3 length: 16 residues. Germline V gene data show CDR1 as SGHTS and CDR2 as YDEGEE. The DNA of the CDR3 is TGTGCCAGCAGCTTTAGTGGCGGCCTTGGCGTGTACGAGCAGTACTTC. It encodes CASSFSGGLGVYEQYF. The full variable domain, completed using reference TRBV5-8 and TRBJ2-7, is EAGVTQSPTHLIKTRGQQATLRCSPISGHTSVYWYQQALGLGLQFLLWYDEGEERNRGNFPPRFSGRQFPNYSSELNVNALELEDSALYLCASSFSGGLGVYEQYFGPGTRLTVT.

A few counts support this clone. V gene TRBV29-1 combines with J gene TRBJ2-2; tentative D call: TRBD2 (5 bases). Trimming pared 3 bases from V and 6 bases from J, leaving 8 bases between. The germline V gene encodes CDR1 SQVTM and CDR2 ANQGSEA. This CDR3 comprises 12 residues. CDR3 loop: CSVERVAGELFF. CDR3 nucleotide sequence: TGCAGCGTTGAGCGGGTAGCCGGGGAGCTGTTTTTT.

The chain recombines TRBV4-1 with TRBJ2-1; D uncertain. V was trimmed by 2 bases and J by 7 bases, leaving 9 bases between them. Germline V lookup: CDR1 MGHRA, CDR2 YSYEKL. The CDR3 contains 13 residues. The CDR3 bases are TGCGCCAGCAGCCAAATGACTGAAAATGAGCAGTTCTTC. This codes for CASSQMTENEQFF.

The rearrangement joins TRBV9 to TRBJ2-2; TRBD1 is a possible D gene (7 bases). Germline V gene data show CDR1 as SGDLS and CDR2 as YYNGEE. This CDR3 has 15 residues. V shed 1 base and J shed 4 bases, with 11 bases lying between them. CDR3 coding DNA: TGTGCCAGCAGCGTAATGCAGGGGGGCACCGGGGAGCTGTTTTTT. Protein sequence: CASSVMQGGTGELFF.

CDR3 DNA sequence: TGTGCCAGCAGGGACGCAGGGGTAAGCGGCTACACCTTC. Protein sequence: CASRDAGVSGYTF. The V call is TRBV6-5, the J call TRBJ1-2; TRBD1 might be the D (6 bases). Trimming took off 6 bases at V and 8 bases at J, with 16 bases between the two ends. The germline gives CDR1 MNHEY, CDR2 SVGAGI. This CDR3 spans 13 amino acids.

The chain is built from TRBV4-3 and TRBJ1-2; D unresolved. The germline CDR1 and CDR2 sequences are LGHNA and YSLEER. The CDR3 spans 13 residues. V was shortened by 0 bases and J by 5 bases, with 7 bases between the two germline ends. CDR3 sequence (DNA): TGCGCCAGCAGCCAAGAGAGCTTGTATGGCTACACCTTC. Its translation: CASSQESLYGYTF.

The chain is built from TRBV27 and TRBJ1-2; 9 bases are a match to TRBD1. The V segment lost 3 bases and the J segment 6 bases; nucleotides outside the gene matches: 5. The CDR3 is made up of 14 amino acids. CDR1 and CDR2 from the germline V gene are MNHEY and SMNVEV (reference sequence). In nucleotides, the CDR3 is TGTGCCAGCAGTTTGATTGGGACAGGGAATGGCTACACCTTC. This sequence encodes CASSLIGTGNGYTF.